This T cell receptor beta chain comes out of a study of blood T cell repertoires in COVID-19. In its sample, this clone was seen once. Germline loops: CDR1 MDHEN, CDR2 SYDVKM. V was pared by 5 bases and J by 1 base, with 12 bases between. CDR3 length: 15 amino acids. The protocol was immunoSEQ multiplex PCR, while the TCRdb copy is restricted to in-frame clones and leaves out a portion. The sample carries 150,000 to 200,000 clones, 80% to 90% recorded once. The genes are TRBV28 and TRBJ1-3; tentatively, D is TRBD1 (6 bases). The clonotype originates from a man aged 40-50 years with active or convalescent COVID-19. Sequenced sample: peripheral blood. CDR3 amino acids: CASSPGTHSGNTIYF. The CDR3, as DNA: TGTGCCAGCAGTCCCGGGACACATTCTGGAAACACCATATATTTT.